One sample yielded the 6 T cell receptor beta chains listed below, sequenced in a study of Tregs in tolerant kidney transplant recipients. Recipients received nonmyeloablative bone marrow transplants from related graft donors, with transient mixed chimerism. Method: immunoSEQ multiplex PCR; TCRdb's copy keeps in-frame clones and lacks some. The sample has about 81,000 clones, 90% to 95% seen once. Material: CD4+ T cells from blood (PBMCs), obtained 24 months after the transplant. These receptors were obtained from a human patient who received a combined kidney and bone marrow transplant. Some T cells may be transferred from the graft donor.

Here the CDR3 reads CASERPGYEQYF. CDR3 bases: TGTGCCAGCGAAAGGCCAGGTTACGAGCAGTACTTC. The chain is built from TRBV27 and TRBJ2-7; no clear D. The germline CDR1 and CDR2 sequences are MNHEY and SMNVEV (reference sequence). This CDR3 spans 12 amino acids. V shed 8 bases and J shed 4 bases, with 12 bases lying between them.

J is TRBJ1-3 and V is TRBV5-5, with a tentative D call TRBD1 (5 bases). Between the trimmed V and J ends, which lost 1 base and 1 base, there was a span of 15 bases. The CDR3 contains 17 residues. Looked up from germline, CDR1 is SGHKS and CDR2 is YYEKEE (reference sequence). The CDR3 protein is CASSLRFRQGSGNTIYF. The CDR3 nucleotides read TGTGCCAGCAGCTTGCGGTTTCGCCAGGGATCTGGAAACACCATATATTTT.

The table lists this clone with a count of one. This CDR3 is CASSEFTGAPGYTF. In nucleotides, the CDR3 is TGCGCCAGCAGCGAGTTCACAGGGGCCCCTGGCTACACCTTC. This sequence joins TRBV5-1 and TRBJ1-2, with 7 bases identical to TRBD1. From germline, CDR1 is SGHRS and CDR2 YFSETQ. V shed 4 bases, J shed 7 bases, and the junction held 10 bases outside the gene matches. The CDR3 is 14 amino acids.

This chain connects TRBV7-3 to TRBJ2-1; TRBD2 matches 8 bases. The CDR3 is 15 residues long. Germline lookup yields CDR1 SGHTA and CDR2 FQGTGA. V dropped 4 bases and J dropped 3; count of bases not matched to a gene: 5. The CDR3 reads CASSSTGTSYNEQFF. CDR3 coding DNA: TGTGCCAGCAGCTCTACCGGGACTAGCTACAATGAGCAGTTCTTC.

This sequence joins TRBV20-1 and TRBJ1-1, with TRBD1 identical over 8 bases. Trimming removed 3 bases from V and 12 bases from J; junction bases left unmatched: 6. The germline V gene encodes CDR1 DFQATT and CDR2 SNEGSKA (reference sequence). The CDR3 contains 11 residues. Written as DNA, the CDR3 is TGCAGTGCTAGTAGACAGGGGTGGTCTTTCTTT. It encodes CSASRQGWSFF.

In this sample, this clone turned up a few times. The rearrangement uses TRBV11-3 and TRBJ1-1, with D uncertain. Germline CDR1 and CDR2: SGHNT and YENEEA. Trimming took off 0 bases at V and 6 bases at J, with 5 bases between the two ends. The CDR3 is made up of 12 amino acids. The CDR3 sequence: CASSLDTAEAFF. Here the CDR3 DNA reads TGTGCCAGCAGCTTAGATACGGCTGAAGCTTTCTTT.